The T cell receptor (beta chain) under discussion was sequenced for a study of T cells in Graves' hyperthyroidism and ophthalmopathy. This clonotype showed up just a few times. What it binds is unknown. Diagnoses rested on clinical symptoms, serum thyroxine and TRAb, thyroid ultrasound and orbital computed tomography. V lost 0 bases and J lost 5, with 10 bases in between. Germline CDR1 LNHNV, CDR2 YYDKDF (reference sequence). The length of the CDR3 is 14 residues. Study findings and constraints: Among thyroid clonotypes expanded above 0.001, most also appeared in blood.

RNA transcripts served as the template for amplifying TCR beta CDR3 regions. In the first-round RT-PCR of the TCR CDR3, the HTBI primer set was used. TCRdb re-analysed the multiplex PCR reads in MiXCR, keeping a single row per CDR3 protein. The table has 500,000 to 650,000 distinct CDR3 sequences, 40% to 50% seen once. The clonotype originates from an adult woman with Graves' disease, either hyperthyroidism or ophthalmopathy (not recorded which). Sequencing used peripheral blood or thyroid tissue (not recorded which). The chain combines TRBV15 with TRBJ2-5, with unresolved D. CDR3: CATSRDFAGETQYF. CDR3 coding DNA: TGTGCCACCAGCAGAGATTTCGCCGGCGAGACCCAGTACTTC. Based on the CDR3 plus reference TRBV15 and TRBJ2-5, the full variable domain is DAMVIQNPRYQVTQFGKPVTLSCSQTLNHNVMYWYQQKSSQAPKLLFHYYDKDFNNEADTPDNFQSRRPNTSFCFLDIRSPGLGDTAMYLCATSRDFAGETQYFGPGTRLLVL.